These 9 T cell receptor beta chains came from one sample sequenced in a study of T cells in localized non-small cell lung cancer. Some clones are missing from TCRdb's copy, which holds only in-frame ones; the method was immunoSEQ multiplex PCR. This sample yields about 2,400 clones, of which roughly 40% are seen a single time; about 8% belongs to the top ten. This material consisted of normal lung tissue next to the tumor, taken before any cancer treatment. These receptors originate from a man aged 40 to 75 with stage II lung adenocarcinoma.

This chain links TRBV30 with TRBJ2-1; D is perhaps TRBD2 (6 bases). This CDR3 is 14 amino acids long. Trimming removed 2 bases at V and 2 bases at J, with 10 bases between. CDR1 and CDR2 (germline): GTSNPN, SVGIG (reference sequence). CDR3 sequence: CAWSRGGPYNEQFF. DNA of the CDR3: TGTGCCTGGAGTAGGGGAGGTCCCTACAATGAGCAGTTCTTC.

This clone came up a few times. The chain combines TRBV9 with TRBJ1-2, with 7 bases lining up with TRBD1. Looked up from germline, CDR1 is SGDLS and CDR2 is YYNGEE. CDR3 length: 14 amino acids. After removal of 5 bases from V and 0 bases from J, the junction contained 4 bases not matched to a gene. DNA for the CDR3: TGTGCCAGCAGGAACCAGGGGGCTAACTATGGCTACACCTTC. Its protein is CASRNQGANYGYTF. Based on the CDR3 plus reference TRBV9 and TRBJ1-2, the full variable domain is DSGVTQTPKHLITATGQRVTLRCSPRSGDLSVYWYQQSLDQGLQFLIQYYNGEERAKGNILERFSAQQFPDLHSELNLSSLELGDSALYFCASRNQGANYGYTFGSGTRLTVV.

By sample fraction, this clone is large (0.1 to 1%). The V call is TRBV6-8, the J call TRBJ2-1; 8 bases are a match to TRBD2. The CDR3 length is 15 residues. V was pared by 2 bases and J by 10 bases, with 10 bases of the junction left unmatched. The germline V gene encodes CDR1 MNHGY and CDR2 SAAAGT. In nucleotides, the CDR3 is TGTGCCAGCAGTTACGGCGGGGGGAATATTGGGGAGCAGTTCTTC. It specifies CASSYGGGNIGEQFF.

This clone is labeled as medium-sized (0.01 to 0.1%). For the CDR3, the DNA is TGTGCCAGCAGCGTACATAGCGGGATGGGCGGAGAGACCCAGTACTTC. Its translation: CASSVHSGMGGETQYF. The J gene is TRBJ2-5, the V gene TRBV11-3; 8 bases are a match to TRBD2. CDR3 length equals 16 residues. J lost 4 bases, V lost 5 bases, and 12 bases had no gene match. CDR1 and CDR2 (germline): SGHNT, YENEEA.

The chain couples TRBV10-2 to TRBJ2-3, with TRBD1 matching 10 bases. CDR3 size: 19 residues. Germline lookup yields CDR1 WSHSY and CDR2 SAAADI. V lost 10 bases and J lost 2; bases outside the gene matches: 21. CDR3 sequence: CANREGRGTGALNTDTQYF. The CDR3, as DNA: TGCGCCAACAGGGAGGGTCGGGGGACAGGGGCGCTTAACACAGATACGCAGTATTTT.

The sample holds a few counts of this clone. The rearrangement links TRBV6-8 to TRBJ2-6, with a weak D call TRBD2 (6 bases). CDR1 is MNHGY and CDR2 is SAAAGT in the germline V gene. V was clipped by 4 bases and J by 1 base, with 8 bases between them. The CDR3 has 15 amino acids. CDR3 protein: CASSLGGSGANVLTF. CDR3 DNA sequence: TGTGCCAGCAGTTTGGGGGGATCTGGGGCCAACGTCCTGACTTTC.

This clone came up once. CDR3 residues: CASSPPGLAGGNEQFF. The DNA for the CDR3 is TGTGCCAGCTCACCGCCTGGACTAGCGGGGGGGAATGAGCAGTTCTTC. The J gene is TRBJ2-1, the V gene TRBV18, with 15 bases lining up with TRBD2. The V and J ends lost 3 bases and 7 bases, in that order; junction bases with no gene match: 4. The CDR3 covers 16 residues. Germline CDR1 and CDR2: KGHSH and LQKENI.

This rearrangement joins TRBV28 to TRBJ2-7, with TRBD2 matching over 8 bases. V shed 4 bases, J shed 2 bases, and the junction held 7 bases outside the gene matches. The CDR3 is 15 amino acids. Germline V gene lookup returns CDR1 MDHEN and CDR2 SYDVKM. The CDR3 DNA is TGTGCCAGCAGTTCGATCGGGGGGGAGGCCTACGAGCAGTACTTC. Encoded protein: CASSSIGGEAYEQYF.

V is TRBV15 and J is TRBJ2-1; TRBD2 matches at 7 bases. The CDR3 runs 14 residues. Germline V gives CDR1 LNHNV, CDR2 YYDKDF (reference sequence). Trimming cost V 4 bases and J 8 bases; bases outside gene matches: 8. The CDR3: CATSIGTNFDEQFF. The DNA of the CDR3 is TGTGCCACCAGCATCGGGACTAATTTTGATGAGCAGTTCTTC. Full variable domain (rest looked up from reference TRBV15 and TRBJ2-1): DAMVIQNPRYQVTQFGKPVTLSCSQTLNHNVMYWYQQKSSQAPKLLFHYYDKDFNNEADTPDNFQSRRPNTSFCFLDIRSPGLGDTAMYLCATSIGTNFDEQFFGPGTRLTVL.